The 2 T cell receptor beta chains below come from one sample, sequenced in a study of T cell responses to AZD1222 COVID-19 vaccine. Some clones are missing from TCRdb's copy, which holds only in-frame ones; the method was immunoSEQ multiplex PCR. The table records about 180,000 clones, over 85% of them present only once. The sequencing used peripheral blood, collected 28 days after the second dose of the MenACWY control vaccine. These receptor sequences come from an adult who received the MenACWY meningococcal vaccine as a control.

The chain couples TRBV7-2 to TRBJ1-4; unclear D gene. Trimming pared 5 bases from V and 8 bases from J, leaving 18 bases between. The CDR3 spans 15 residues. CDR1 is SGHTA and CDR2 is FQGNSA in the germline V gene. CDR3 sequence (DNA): TGTGCCAGCAGCCCCCGCCTGGGATCTCGAGAAAAACTGTTTTTT. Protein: CASSPRLGSREKLFF.

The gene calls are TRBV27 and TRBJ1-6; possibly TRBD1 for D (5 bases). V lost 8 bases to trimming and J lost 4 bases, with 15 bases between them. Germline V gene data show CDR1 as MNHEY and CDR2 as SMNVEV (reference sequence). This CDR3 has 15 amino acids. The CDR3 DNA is TGTGCCAGCCGTCGGATGGACAATTATAATTCACCCCTCCACTTT. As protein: CASRRMDNYNSPLHF.